This TCR beta chain originates from a study of a mutant IDH1 vaccine in newly diagnosed glioma. Looking at the study overall: Following radiotherapy alone, or alongside temozolomide cycles, vaccination was started after an interval of 4-6 weeks. Among treated patients, around 60% were male and about 40% female, and mean age was about 40 years.

CDR1 SNHLY and CDR2 FYNNEI come from the germline V gene. The CDR3 is 13 amino acids. The V and J ends lost 5 bases and 7 bases respectively, with 9 bases between them. TCRdb's copy holds only in-frame clones and misses some; the assay was immunoSEQ multiplex PCR. This sample has 110,000 or so clones, with 90% found just once. Study results and limitations: Changes to the top peripheral T cell clonotypes appeared unrelated to pseudoprogression.

The sample's time point: week 11, during vaccination. Vaccinated patients received 300 ug of mutant IDH1 20-mer peptide per dose, with topical imiquimod. Regarding this clone: What it binds is not known.

The rearrangement uses TRBV2 and TRBJ1-6, with TRBD1 as a possible D gene (5 bases). The receptor's source is a woman in her 50s with glioma. The source was PBMCs, collected from a glioma patient whose treatment included an IDH1 peptide vaccine. The CDR3 nucleotides read TGTGCCAGCAGTTGGGGCGGAAATTCACCCCTCCACTTT. Translating it yields CASSWGGNSPLHF.